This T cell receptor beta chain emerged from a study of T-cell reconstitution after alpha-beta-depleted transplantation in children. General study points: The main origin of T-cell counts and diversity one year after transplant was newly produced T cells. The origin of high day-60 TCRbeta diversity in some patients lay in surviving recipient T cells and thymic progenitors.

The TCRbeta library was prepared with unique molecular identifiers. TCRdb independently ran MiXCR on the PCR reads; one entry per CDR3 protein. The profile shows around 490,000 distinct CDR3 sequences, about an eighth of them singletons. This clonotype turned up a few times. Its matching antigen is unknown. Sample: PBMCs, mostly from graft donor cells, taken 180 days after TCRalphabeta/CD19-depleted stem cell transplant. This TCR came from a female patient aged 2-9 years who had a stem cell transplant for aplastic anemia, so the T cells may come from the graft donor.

The CDR3 DNA reads TGCGCCAGCAGCTCCAACCTACAGGGGGCGGGAGAGACCCAGTACTTC. It yields the protein CASSSNLQGAGETQYF. The chain couples TRBV5-1 to TRBJ2-5; 9 nucleotides match TRBD1. CDR3 length: 16 residues. CDR1 is SGHRS and CDR2 is YFSETQ in the germline V gene. The trim removed 3 bases at V and 4 bases at J, leaving 10 bases unmatched.